This TCR beta chain was sequenced in a study of graft-versus-host responses after intestinal transplantation. The repertoire was sequenced with immunoSEQ multiplex PCR; TCRdb's copy has only in-frame clones and lacks some. The profile covers 21,000 or so clones, with about 55% appearing a single time and 0.85% to 1.3% taken by the ten largest. V was pared by 6 bases and J by 2 bases, with 13 bases between. The V gene's germline CDR1 is MDHEN and CDR2 SYDVKM. The CDR3 contains 14 residues. This chain links TRBV28 with TRBJ1-1; D ambiguous. This clonotype originated in a human patient who received an intestinal transplant. Sequencing was performed on alloreactive CD4+ T cells from a mixed lymphocyte reaction culture, taken before intestinal transplant. The subset here: CFSE-low proliferating T cells sorted from approximately 6-day pre-transplant mixed lymphocyte reaction (GvH or HvG direction). Here the CDR3 DNA reads TGTGCCAGCAGATCACAGCCCCTTAACACTGAAGCTTTCTTT. Its translation: CASRSQPLNTEAFF. The whole variable domain, filled in from reference TRBV28 and TRBJ1-1, reads DVKVTQSSRYLVKRTGEKVFLECVQDMDHENMFWYRQDPGLGLRLIYFSYDVKMKEKGDIPEGYSVSREKKERFSLILESASTNQTSMYLCASRSQPLNTEAFFGQGTRLTVV.